The clone carrying this T cell receptor beta chain was found many times. Noted time point: sample taken at primary tumor resection. Donors were around 70 untreated early-stage non-small cell lung cancer patients. Whole RNA, isolated from tumor, nontumor lung or frozen PBMC, was sequenced without prior sorting. This sample stems from a study of spatial heterogeneity in lung cancer. Every TCR cDNA molecule carried a tag that served as a unique molecular identifier. Using its own MiXCR run on the 5' RACE reads, TCRdb lists one record per CDR3 protein. The table lists roughly 7,000 distinct CDR3 sequences, 7% of them singletons. The junction had 8 bases not matched to a gene; V was cut back by 5 bases and J by 4 bases. The CDR3 extends over 16 amino acids. Germline V lookup: CDR1 SGHTA, CDR2 FQGNSA.

This chain links TRBV7-2 with TRBJ1-1, with 12 bases fitting TRBD1. The origin of this receptor is a male donor with early-stage non-small cell lung cancer. Sample: PBMCs, taken at surgery. CDR3: CASSGRGTGGGTEAFF. The CDR3 region has the DNA TGTGCCAGCAGCGGGCGTGGGACAGGGGGCGGCACTGAAGCTTTCTTT.